These T cell receptor beta chains were read from a single sample in a study of tumor-infiltrating lymphocytes in primary liver carcinoma. TCRdb reprocessed the multiplex PCR reads via MiXCR and lists one record per CDR3 protein. Of 95,000 to 100,000 distinct CDR3 sequences listed, about 63% are singletons. The sample taken for sequencing was liver tumor tissue from sampling region 2. The origin of the receptors is a woman in her fifties or sixties with primary liver carcinoma and hepatitis B virus infection. Both conserved end residues are part of each CDR3. The order of the fields is CDR3 DNA, CDR3 protein, D gene, clone size, V gene, J gene, CDR3 length. A D gene is named only where the DNA matches it firmly. Only part of the rows carry a size: once, few, many, or a class if the clone is expanded.

DNA: TGTGCCAGCAAACGCGCAGGGGCCTATGTCTACACCTTC
CDR3: CASKRAGAYVYTF
D: -
size: -
V: TRBV12-3/TRBV12-4
J: TRBJ1-2
length: 13

DNA: TGCAGCGTTGTCCCCGGGGCAGCCGGAATCTATGAGCAGTACTTC
CDR3: CSVVPGAAGIYEQYF
D: -
size: -
V: TRBV29-1
J: TRBJ2-7
length: 15

DNA: TGTGCCGGCAGCTTACAAGCGGGAAACAACACCGGGGAGCTGTTCTTT
CDR3: CAGSLQAGNNTGELFF
D: TRBD2
size: -
V: TRBV11-1
J: TRBJ2-2
length: 16

DNA: TGTGCCTGGGCCTCCGGACTAGCGGAGAACTCCTACAATGAGCAGTTCTTC
CDR3: CAWASGLAENSYNEQFF
D: TRBD2
size: -
V: TRBV30
J: TRBJ2-1
length: 17

DNA: TGTGTCAGCAGGAGTTATCGGGTAGAGACCCAGTACTTC
CDR3: CVSRSYRVETQYF
D: -
size: -
V: TRBV6-1
J: TRBJ2-5
length: 13

DNA: TGCGATAGGACTAGCGGCAATGAGCAGTTCTTC
CDR3: CDRTSGNEQFF
D: TRBD2
size: once
V: TRBV29-1
J: TRBJ2-1
length: 11

DNA: TGTGCCAGCAGCCCAACGGACAGGGGCCATTATGGCTACACCTTC
CDR3: CASSPTDRGHYGYTF
D: TRBD1
size: -
V: TRBV6-5
J: TRBJ1-2
length: 15

DNA: TGTGCCAGTAGGGCGGGACAGCCTTATAATTCACCCCTCCACTTT
CDR3: CASRAGQPYNSPLHF
D: TRBD1
size: -
V: TRBV19
J: TRBJ1-6
length: 15

DNA: TGCACCAGCGCGAAGGGCGGGACGGGGCTCTACGAGCAGTACTTC
CDR3: CTSAKGGTGLYEQYF
D: -
size: -
V: TRBV10-2
J: TRBJ2-7
length: 15

DNA: TGTGCCAGCAGCTTGGGTGGGACAGGAGTCACTGAAGCTTTCTTT
CDR3: CASSLGGTGVTEAFF
D: TRBD1
size: many
V: TRBV5-4
J: TRBJ1-1
length: 15

DNA: TGTGCCAGCAGCTTCGCTGGGCCCCCAGGAGAGACCCAGTACTTC
CDR3: CASSFAGPPGETQYF
D: -
size: few
V: TRBV7-3
J: TRBJ2-5
length: 15

DNA: TGTGCCAGCAGTTTATGGGGGGTCACAGATACGCAGTATTTT
CDR3: CASSLWGVTDTQYF
D: -
size: -
V: TRBV28
J: TRBJ2-3
length: 14

DNA: TGTGCCAGCAGCTTACCAGAGGGGGCCCAGTACTTC
CDR3: CASSLPEGAQYF
D: -
size: many
V: TRBV11-2
J: TRBJ2-5
length: 12

DNA: TGCGCCAGCAGCCAAGAGGGGGCCACTAGCGGGAGATCCTACAATGGGCGGTTCTTC
CDR3: CASSQEGATSGRSYNGRFF
D: TRBD2
size: -
V: TRBV4-1
J: TRBJ2-1
length: 19

DNA: TGTGCCAGCACCTTTCGGATTTGCACAGATACGCAGTACTTT
CDR3: CASTFRICTDTQYF
D: -
size: -
V: TRBV11-3
J: TRBJ2-3
length: 14

DNA: TGTGCCAGCAGTTACAGGGCCCTATCAACTGAAGCTTTCTTT
CDR3: CASSYRALSTEAFF
D: -
size: -
V: TRBV6-5
J: TRBJ1-1
length: 14

DNA: TGTGCAAGTAACTTAGGGACAGGGGTTCAGCCCCAGCATTTT
CDR3: CASNLGTGVQPQHF
D: TRBD1
size: -
V: TRBV11-2
J: TRBJ1-5
length: 14

DNA: TGTGCCAGCAGTTGCGGGAGGGGGCTTGGCTACGCCTTC
CDR3: CASSCGRGLGYAF
D: TRBD1
size: -
V: TRBV6-5
J: TRBJ1-2
length: 13

DNA: TGTGCCGGGGGACAGCATAGCAACCAGTCCCAGCATTTT
CDR3: CAGGQHSNQSQHF
D: TRBD1
size: -
V: TRBV6-1
J: TRBJ1-5
length: 13

DNA: TGTGCCAGCAGCTTAGGCGGGAGCACTAAAAAGCCGTTCTTC
CDR3: CASSLGGSTKKPFF
D: TRBD2
size: -
V: TRBV11-3
J: TRBJ2-1
length: 14

DNA: TGTGCCAGCAGCTTAGTAGGCGGCACTTCCTTTGGGCCGTTCTTC
CDR3: CASSLVGGTSFGPFF
D: -
size: many
V: TRBV11-2
J: TRBJ2-1
length: 15

DNA: TGTGTCAGCAGCTTCGCAGGGGGCACCGGCGAGCTGTTTTTT
CDR3: CVSSFAGGTGELFF
D: TRBD1
size: -
V: TRBV11-3
J: TRBJ2-2
length: 14

DNA: TGTGCCAGCAGCCTCGGACTGGCGATCACAGATACACAGTATTTT
CDR3: CASSLGLAITDTQYF
D: -
size: -
V: TRBV11-2
J: TRBJ2-3
length: 15

DNA: TGTGCCAGCAGCTTATACAGCGCCGGTGAGAACACCGGGGAGCTGTTTTTT
CDR3: CASSLYSAGENTGELFF
D: -
size: -
V: TRBV11-3
J: TRBJ2-2
length: 17

DNA: TGTGCCAACAGTTTATATGGTTGGGGGCGCGACATTCAGTACTTC
CDR3: CANSLYGWGRDIQYF
D: -
size: -
V: TRBV11-2
J: TRBJ2-4
length: 15

DNA: TGTGCCAACATCCGCCTAAGGGATCAGCCCCAGCATTTT
CDR3: CANIRLRDQPQHF
D: -
size: -
V: TRBV6-6
J: TRBJ1-5
length: 13

DNA: TGTGCCAGCAGTGAACGGGCAGGGAACACTGAAGCTTTCTTT
CDR3: CASSERAGNTEAFF
D: -
size: few
V: TRBV6-1
J: TRBJ1-1
length: 14

DNA: TGTGCCAGCAGTTTAGAAACGAGAGGTCCCTACGAGCAGTATTTC
CDR3: CASSLETRGPYEQYF
D: -
size: -
V: TRBV12-3/TRBV12-4
J: TRBJ2-7
length: 15

DNA: TGTGCCAGCAGAACAGGTAACTCCTACGAGCAGTACTTC
CDR3: CASRTGNSYEQYF
D: -
size: many
V: TRBV6-6
J: TRBJ2-7
length: 13

DNA: TGTGCCAGCAGTTTGTTCGGGGGATCCAGCACAGATACGCAGTATTTT
CDR3: CASSLFGGSSTDTQYF
D: -
size: few
V: TRBV28
J: TRBJ2-3
length: 16

DNA: TGTGCCAGTAGTAGAGGGACAGGGGGCGCCGGGGCTGAAGCTTTCTTT
CDR3: CASSRGTGGAGAEAFF
D: TRBD1
size: -
V: TRBV19
J: TRBJ1-1
length: 16